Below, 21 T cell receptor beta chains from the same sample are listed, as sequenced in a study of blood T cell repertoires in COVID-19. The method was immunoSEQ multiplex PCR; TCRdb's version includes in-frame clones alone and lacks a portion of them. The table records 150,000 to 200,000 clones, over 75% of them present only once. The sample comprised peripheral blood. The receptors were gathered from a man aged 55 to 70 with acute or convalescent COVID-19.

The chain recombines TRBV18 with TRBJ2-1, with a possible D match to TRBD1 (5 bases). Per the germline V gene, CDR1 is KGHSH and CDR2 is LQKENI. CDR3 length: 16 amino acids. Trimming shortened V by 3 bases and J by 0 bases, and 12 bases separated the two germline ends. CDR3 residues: CASSPWTPSSYNEQFF. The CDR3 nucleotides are TGTGCCAGCTCACCGTGGACACCGAGCTCCTACAATGAGCAGTTCTTC. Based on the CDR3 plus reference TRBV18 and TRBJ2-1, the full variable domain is NAGVMQNPRHLVRRRGQEARLRCSPMKGHSHVYWYRQLPEEGLKFMVYLQKENIIDESGMPKERFSAEFPKEGPSILRIQQVVRGDSAAYFCASSPWTPSSYNEQFFGPGTRLTVL.

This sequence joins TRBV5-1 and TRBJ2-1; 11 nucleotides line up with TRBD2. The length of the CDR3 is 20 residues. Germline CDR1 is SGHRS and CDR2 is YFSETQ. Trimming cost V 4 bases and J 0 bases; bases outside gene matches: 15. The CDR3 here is CASSHGGTSGYRSSYNEQFF. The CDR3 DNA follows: TGCGCCAGCAGCCACGGGGGGACTAGCGGCTATCGGAGCTCCTACAATGAGCAGTTCTTC.

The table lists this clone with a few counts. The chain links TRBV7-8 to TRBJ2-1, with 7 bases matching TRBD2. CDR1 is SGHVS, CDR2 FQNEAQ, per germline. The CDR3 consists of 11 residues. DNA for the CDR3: TGTGCGGGGGGGAGCTACAATGAGCAGTTCTTC. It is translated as CAGGSYNEQFF.

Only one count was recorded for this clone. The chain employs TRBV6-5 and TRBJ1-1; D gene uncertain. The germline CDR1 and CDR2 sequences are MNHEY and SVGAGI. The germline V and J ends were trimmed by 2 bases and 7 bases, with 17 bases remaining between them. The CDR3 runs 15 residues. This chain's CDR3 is CASSYPRRGRGEAFF. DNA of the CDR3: TGTGCCAGCAGTTACCCCCGGCGAGGGAGAGGTGAAGCTTTCTTT.

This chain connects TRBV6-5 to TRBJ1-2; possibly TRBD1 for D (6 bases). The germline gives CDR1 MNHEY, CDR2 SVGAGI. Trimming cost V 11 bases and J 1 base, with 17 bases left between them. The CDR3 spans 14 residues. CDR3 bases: TGTGCCCTTCTAGGCACAGGGATTAACTATGGCTACACCTTC. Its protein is CALLGTGINYGYTF.

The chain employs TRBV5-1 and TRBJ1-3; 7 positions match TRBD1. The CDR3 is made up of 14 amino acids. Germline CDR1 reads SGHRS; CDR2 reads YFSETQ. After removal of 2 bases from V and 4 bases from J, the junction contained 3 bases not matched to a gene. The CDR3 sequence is CASSFQGEGNTIYF. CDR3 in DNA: TGCGCCAGCAGCTTCCAGGGGGAAGGAAACACCATATATTTT.

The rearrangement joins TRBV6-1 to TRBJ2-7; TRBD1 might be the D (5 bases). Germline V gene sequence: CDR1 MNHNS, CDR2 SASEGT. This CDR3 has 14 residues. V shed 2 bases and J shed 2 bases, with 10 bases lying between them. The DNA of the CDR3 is TGTGCCAGCAGTGAACGGAGACAGACCTACGAGCAGTACTTC. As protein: CASSERRQTYEQYF.

The CDR3 sequence: CASSSGPLYEQYF. The CDR3 DNA is TGTGCCAGCAGTTCAGGGCCGTTATACGAGCAGTACTTC. The chain uses TRBV28 and TRBJ2-7; a weak D match, TRBD1 (5 bases). Trimming pared 4 bases from V and 4 bases from J, leaving 11 bases between. This CDR3 comprises 13 residues. Germline V CDR1 and CDR2: MDHEN, SYDVKM.

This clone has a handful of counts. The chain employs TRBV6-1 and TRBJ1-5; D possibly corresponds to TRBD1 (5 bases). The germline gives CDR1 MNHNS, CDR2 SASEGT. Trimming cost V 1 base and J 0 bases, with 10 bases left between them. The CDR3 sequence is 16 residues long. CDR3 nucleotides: TGTGCCAGCAGTGAAGATGACAGCTATAGCAATCAGCCCCAGCATTTT. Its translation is CASSEDDSYSNQPQHF.

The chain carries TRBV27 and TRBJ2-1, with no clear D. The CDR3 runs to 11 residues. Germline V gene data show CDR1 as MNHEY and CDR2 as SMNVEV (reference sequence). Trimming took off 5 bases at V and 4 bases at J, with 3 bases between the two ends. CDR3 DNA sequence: TGTGCCAGCAGTCTGTACAATGAGCAGTTCTTC. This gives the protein CASSLYNEQFF.

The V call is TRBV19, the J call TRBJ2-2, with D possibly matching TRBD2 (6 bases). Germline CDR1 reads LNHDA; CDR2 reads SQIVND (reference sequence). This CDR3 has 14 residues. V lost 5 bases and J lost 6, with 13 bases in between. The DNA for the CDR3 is TGTGCCAGTAGTGTTAGCGGTCTACCCGGGGAGCTGTTTTTT. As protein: CASSVSGLPGELFF. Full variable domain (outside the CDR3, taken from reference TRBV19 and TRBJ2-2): DGGITQSPKYLFRKEGQNVTLSCEQNLNHDAMYWYRQDPGQGLRLIYYSQIVNDFQKGDIAEGYSVSREKKESFPLTVTSAQKNPTAFYLCASSVSGLPGELFFGEGSRLTVL.

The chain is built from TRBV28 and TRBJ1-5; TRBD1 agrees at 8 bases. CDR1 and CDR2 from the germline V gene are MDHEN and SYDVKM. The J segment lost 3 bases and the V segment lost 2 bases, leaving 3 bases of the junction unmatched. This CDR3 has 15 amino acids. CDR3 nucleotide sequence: TGTGCCAGCAGTTTACAGGGGGCGATCAATCAGCCCCAGCATTTT. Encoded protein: CASSLQGAINQPQHF.

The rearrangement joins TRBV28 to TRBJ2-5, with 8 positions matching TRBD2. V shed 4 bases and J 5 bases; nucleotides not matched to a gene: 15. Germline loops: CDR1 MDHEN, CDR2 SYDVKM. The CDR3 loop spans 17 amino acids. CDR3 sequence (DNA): TGTGCCAGCAGTTCCTTGGACGGGAGGGCCGGGGGCGAGACCCAGTACTTC. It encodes CASSSLDGRAGGETQYF.

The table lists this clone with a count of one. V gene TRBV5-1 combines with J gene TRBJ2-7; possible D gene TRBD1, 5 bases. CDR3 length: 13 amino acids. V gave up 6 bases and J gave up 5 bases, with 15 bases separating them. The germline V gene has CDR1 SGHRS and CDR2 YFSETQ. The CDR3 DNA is TGCGCCAGCAAGTACTCTCAGGGCGACGAGCAGTACTTC. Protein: CASKYSQGDEQYF.

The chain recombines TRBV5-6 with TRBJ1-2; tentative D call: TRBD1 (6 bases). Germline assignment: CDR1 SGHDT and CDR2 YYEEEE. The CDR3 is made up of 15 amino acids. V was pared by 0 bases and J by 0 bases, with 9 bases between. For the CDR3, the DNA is TGTGCCAGCAGCTTGGGGACAGCCCCTAACTATGGCTACACCTTC. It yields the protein CASSLGTAPNYGYTF.

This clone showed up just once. The CDR3 nucleotides are TGTGCCAGTAGTATAGGCGGGAGGGCCGTAGAGACCCAGTACTTC. Its protein product is CASSIGGRAVETQYF. V gene TRBV19 combines with J gene TRBJ2-5; 9 positions match TRBD2. V lost 1 base and J lost 4; bases outside the gene matches: 4. The germline V gene has CDR1 LNHDA and CDR2 SQIVND (reference sequence). The CDR3 extends over 15 amino acids.

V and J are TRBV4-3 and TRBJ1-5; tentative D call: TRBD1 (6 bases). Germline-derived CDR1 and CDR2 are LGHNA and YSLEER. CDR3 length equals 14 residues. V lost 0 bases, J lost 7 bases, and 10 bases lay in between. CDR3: CASSQDRGRQPQHF. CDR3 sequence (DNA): TGCGCCAGCAGCCAAGACAGGGGAAGGCAGCCCCAGCATTTT.

CDR3 amino acids: CASRNSIQPQHF. The CDR3 nucleotides read TGTGCCAGCAGGAACAGTATCCAGCCCCAGCATTTT. The gene calls are TRBV6-5 and TRBJ1-5, with D hard to call. Germline CDR1 is MNHEY and CDR2 is SVGAGI. This CDR3 is built from 12 residues. V gave up 6 bases and J gave up 7 bases, with 10 bases separating them.

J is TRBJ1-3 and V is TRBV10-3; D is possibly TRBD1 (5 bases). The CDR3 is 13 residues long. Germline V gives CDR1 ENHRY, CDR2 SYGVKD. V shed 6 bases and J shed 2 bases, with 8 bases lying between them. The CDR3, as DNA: TGTGCCATCAGGGGGACTGCTGGAAACACCATATATTTT. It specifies CAIRGTAGNTIYF.

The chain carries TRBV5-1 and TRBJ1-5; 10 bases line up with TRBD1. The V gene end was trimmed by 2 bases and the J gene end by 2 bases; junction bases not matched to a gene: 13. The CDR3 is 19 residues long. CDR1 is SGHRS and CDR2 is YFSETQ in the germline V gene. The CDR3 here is CASSLPGQGPSRGNQPQHF. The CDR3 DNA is TGCGCCAGCAGCTTACCGGGACAGGGGCCCTCTAGGGGCAATCAGCCCCAGCATTTT.

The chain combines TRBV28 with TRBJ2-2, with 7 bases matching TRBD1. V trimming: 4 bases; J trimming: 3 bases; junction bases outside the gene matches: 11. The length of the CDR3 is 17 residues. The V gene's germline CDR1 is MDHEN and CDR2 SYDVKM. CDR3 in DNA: TGTGCCAGCAGTTCTACCCACAGGGGAAAATACACCGGGGAGCTGTTTTTT. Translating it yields CASSSTHRGKYTGELFF. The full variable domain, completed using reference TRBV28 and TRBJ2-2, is DVKVTQSSRYLVKRTGEKVFLECVQDMDHENMFWYRQDPGLGLRLIYFSYDVKMKEKGDIPEGYSVSREKKERFSLILESASTNQTSMYLCASSSTHRGKYTGELFFGEGSRLTVL.